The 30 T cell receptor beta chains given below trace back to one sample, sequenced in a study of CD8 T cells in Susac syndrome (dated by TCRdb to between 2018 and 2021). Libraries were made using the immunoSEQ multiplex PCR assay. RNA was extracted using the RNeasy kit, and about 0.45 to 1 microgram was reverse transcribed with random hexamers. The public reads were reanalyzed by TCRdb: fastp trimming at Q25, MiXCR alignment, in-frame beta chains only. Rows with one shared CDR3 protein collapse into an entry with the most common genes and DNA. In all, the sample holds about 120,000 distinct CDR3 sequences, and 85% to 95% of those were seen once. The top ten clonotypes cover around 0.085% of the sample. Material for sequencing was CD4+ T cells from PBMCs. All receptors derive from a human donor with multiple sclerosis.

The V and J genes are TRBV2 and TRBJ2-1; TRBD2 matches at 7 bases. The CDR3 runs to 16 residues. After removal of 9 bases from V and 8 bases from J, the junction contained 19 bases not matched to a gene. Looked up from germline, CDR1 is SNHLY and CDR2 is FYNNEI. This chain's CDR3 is CASQVGGRLVGDEQFF. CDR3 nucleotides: TGTGCCAGTCAAGTGGGGGGGAGGTTGGTGGGGGATGAGCAGTTCTTC.

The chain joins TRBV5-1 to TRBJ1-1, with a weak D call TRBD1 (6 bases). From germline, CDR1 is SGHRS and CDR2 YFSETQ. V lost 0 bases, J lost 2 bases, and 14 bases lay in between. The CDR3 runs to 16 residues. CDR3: CASSLAYGQLNTEAFF. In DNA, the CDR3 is TGCGCCAGCAGCTTGGCCTACGGACAGCTAAACACTGAAGCTTTCTTT.

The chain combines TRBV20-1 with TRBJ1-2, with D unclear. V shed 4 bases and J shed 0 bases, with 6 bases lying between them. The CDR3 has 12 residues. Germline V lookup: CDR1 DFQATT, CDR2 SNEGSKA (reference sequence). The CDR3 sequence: CSAKPSNYGYTF. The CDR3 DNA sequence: TGCAGTGCTAAACCTTCTAACTATGGCTACACCTTC.

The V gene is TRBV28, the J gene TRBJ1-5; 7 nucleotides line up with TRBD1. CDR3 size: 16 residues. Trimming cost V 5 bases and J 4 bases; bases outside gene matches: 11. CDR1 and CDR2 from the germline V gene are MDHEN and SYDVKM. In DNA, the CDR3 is TGTGCCAGCAGTCCGACAGGGACGATGCTAAATCAGCCCCAGCATTTT. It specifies CASSPTGTMLNQPQHF.

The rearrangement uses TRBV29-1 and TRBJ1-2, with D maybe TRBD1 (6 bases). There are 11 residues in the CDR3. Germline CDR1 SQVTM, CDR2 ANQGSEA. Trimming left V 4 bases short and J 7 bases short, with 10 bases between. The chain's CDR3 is CSVGEQGGYTF. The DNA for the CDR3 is TGCAGCGTTGGGGAACAGGGTGGCTACACCTTC.

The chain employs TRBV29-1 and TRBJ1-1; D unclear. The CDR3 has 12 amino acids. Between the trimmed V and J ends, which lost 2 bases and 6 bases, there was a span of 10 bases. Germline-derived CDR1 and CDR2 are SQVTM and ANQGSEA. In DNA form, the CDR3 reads TGCAGCGTTGAAAGTTCAATAGCTGAAGCTTTCTTT. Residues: CSVESSIAEAFF.

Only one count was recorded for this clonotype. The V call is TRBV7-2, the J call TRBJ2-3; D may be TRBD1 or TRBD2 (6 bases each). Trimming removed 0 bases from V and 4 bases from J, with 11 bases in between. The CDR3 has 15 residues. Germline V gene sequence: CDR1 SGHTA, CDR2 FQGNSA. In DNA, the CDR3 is TGTGCCAGCAGCTTAGCGCCGGGGGCGCCAGATACGCAGTATTTT. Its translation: CASSLAPGAPDTQYF.

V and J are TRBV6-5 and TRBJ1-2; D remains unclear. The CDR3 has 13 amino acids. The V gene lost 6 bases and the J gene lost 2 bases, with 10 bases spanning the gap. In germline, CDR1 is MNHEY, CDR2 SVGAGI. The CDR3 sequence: CASSKGVNYGYTF. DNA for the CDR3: TGTGCCAGCAGCAAGGGAGTCAACTATGGCTACACCTTC.

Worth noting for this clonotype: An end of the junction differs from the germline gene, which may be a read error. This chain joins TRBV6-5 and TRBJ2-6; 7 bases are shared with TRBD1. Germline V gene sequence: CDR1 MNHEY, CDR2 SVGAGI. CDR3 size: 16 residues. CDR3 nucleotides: TGTGCCAGCAGTGACTCGACAGGGATCGGGGCCAACGTCCTGACTTTC. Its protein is CASSDSTGIGANVLTF.

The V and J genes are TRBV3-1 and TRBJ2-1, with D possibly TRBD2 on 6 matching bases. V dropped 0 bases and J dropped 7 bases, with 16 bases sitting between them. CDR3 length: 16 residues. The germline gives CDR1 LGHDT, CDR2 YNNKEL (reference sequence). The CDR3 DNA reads TGTGCCAGCAGCCAAGACCCAGGGAGCGGGCGGAATGAGCAGTTCTTC. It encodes CASSQDPGSGRNEQFF.

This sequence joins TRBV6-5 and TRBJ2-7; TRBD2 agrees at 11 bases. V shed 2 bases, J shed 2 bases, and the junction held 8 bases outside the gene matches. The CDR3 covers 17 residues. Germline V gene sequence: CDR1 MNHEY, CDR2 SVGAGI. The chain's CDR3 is CASSYRPSGGLTYEQYF. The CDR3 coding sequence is TGTGCCAGCAGTTACCGACCTAGCGGGGGGCTAACCTACGAGCAGTACTTC.

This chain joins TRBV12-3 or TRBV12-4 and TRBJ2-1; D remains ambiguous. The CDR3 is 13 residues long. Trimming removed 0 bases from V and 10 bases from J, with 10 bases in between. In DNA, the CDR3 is TGTGCCAGCAGTTTAGCGATTACTTCCGAGCAGTTCTTC. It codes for CASSLAITSEQFF.

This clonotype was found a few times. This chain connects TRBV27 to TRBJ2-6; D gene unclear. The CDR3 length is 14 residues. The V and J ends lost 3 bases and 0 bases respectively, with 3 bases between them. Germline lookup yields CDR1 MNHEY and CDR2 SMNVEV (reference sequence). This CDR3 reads CASSLSSGANVLTF. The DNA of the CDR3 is TGTGCCAGCAGTTTGAGCTCTGGGGCCAACGTCCTGACTTTC.

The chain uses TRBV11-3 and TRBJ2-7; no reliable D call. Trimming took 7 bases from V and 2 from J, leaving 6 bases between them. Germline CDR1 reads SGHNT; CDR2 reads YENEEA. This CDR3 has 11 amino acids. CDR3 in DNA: TGTGCCAGCAAAGGTGCCTACGAGCAGTACTTC. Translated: CASKGAYEQYF.

The CDR3 nucleotides are TGCGCCAGCAGCTTAAGGAGAGGGCAGGAGTCACCCCTCCACTTT. This translates into CASSLRRGQESPLHF. The genes are TRBV5-1 and TRBJ1-6, with unresolved D. This CDR3 has 15 residues. V was trimmed by 2 bases and J by 10 bases, leaving 16 bases between them. Germline values: CDR1 SGHRS, CDR2 YFSETQ. Variable domain in full (rest from reference TRBV5-1 and TRBJ1-6): KAGVTQTPRYLIKTRGQQVTLSCSPISGHRSVSWYQQTPGQGLQFLFEYFSETQRNKGNFPGRFSGRQFSNSRSEMNVSTLELGDSALYLCASSLRRGQESPLHFGNGTRLTVT.

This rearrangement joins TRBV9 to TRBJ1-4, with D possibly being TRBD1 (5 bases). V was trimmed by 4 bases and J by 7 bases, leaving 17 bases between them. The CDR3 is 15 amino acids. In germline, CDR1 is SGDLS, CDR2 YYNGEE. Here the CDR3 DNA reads TGTGCCAGCAGCCCCAGGGACGGGGGGAGTGAAAAACTGTTTTTT. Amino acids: CASSPRDGGSEKLFF. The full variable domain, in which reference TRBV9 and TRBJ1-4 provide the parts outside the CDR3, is DSGVTQTPKHLITATGQRVTLRCSPRSGDLSVYWYQQSLDQGLQFLIQYYNGEERAKGNILERFSAQQFPDLHSELNLSSLELGDSALYFCASSPRDGGSEKLFFGSGTQLSVL.

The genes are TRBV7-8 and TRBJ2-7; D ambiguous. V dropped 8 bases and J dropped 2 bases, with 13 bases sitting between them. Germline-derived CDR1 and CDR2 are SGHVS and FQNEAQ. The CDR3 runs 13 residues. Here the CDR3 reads CASASSPPYEQYF. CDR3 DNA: TGTGCCAGCGCTTCAAGTCCTCCCTACGAGCAGTACTTC.

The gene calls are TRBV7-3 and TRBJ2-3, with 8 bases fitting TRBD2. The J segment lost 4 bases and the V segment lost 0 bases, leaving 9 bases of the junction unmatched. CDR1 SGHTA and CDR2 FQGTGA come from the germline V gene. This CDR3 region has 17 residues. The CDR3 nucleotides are TGTGCCAGCAGCTTAACGTTTCGGGGGGGCCTCGCAGATACGCAGTATTTT. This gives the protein CASSLTFRGGLADTQYF.

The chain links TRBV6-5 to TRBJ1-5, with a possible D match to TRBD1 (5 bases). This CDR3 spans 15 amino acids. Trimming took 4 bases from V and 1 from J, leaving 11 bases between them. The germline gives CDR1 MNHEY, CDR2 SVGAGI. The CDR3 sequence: CASSSLGLSNQPQHF. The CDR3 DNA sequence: TGTGCCAGCAGTTCCCTGGGACTCAGCAATCAGCCCCAGCATTTT.

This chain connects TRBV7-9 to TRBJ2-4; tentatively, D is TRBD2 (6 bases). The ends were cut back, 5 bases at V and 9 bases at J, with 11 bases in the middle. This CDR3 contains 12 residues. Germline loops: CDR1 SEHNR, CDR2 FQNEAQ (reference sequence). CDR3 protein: CASSGQEGIQYF. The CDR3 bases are TGTGCCAGCAGCGGGCAGGAGGGCATTCAGTACTTC.

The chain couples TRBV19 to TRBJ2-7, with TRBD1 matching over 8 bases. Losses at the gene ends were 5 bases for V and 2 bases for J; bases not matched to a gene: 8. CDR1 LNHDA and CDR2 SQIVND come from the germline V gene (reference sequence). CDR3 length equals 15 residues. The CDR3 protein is CASSATGGRPYEQYF. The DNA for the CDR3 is TGTGCCAGTAGTGCCACAGGGGGAAGGCCCTACGAGCAGTACTTC.

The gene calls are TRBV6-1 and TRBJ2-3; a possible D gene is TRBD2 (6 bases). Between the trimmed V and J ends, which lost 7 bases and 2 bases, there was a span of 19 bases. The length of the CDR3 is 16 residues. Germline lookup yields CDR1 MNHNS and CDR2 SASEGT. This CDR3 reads CASTPPRGLLTDTQYF. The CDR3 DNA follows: TGTGCCAGCACTCCCCCGCGGGGCCTCCTCACAGATACGCAGTATTTT.

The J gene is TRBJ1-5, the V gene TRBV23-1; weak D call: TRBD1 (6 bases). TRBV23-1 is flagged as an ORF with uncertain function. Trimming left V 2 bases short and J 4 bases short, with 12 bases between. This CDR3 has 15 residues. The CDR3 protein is CASSQRGGLNQPQHF. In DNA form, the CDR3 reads TGCGCCAGCAGTCAAAGGGGGGGACTTAATCAGCCCCAGCATTTT.

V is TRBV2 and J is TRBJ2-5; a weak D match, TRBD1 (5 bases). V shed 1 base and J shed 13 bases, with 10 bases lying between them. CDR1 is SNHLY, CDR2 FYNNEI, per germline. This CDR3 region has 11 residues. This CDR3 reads CASSEGGLGYF. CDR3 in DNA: TGTGCCAGCAGTGAAGGGGGCCTGGGGTACTTC.

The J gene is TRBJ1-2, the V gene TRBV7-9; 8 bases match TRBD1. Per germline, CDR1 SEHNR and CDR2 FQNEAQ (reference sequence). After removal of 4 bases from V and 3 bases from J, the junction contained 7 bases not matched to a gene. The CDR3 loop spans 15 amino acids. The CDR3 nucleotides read TGTGCCAGCAGCTGGGGACAGGTGGAGTACTATGGCTACACCTTC. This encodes CASSWGQVEYYGYTF.

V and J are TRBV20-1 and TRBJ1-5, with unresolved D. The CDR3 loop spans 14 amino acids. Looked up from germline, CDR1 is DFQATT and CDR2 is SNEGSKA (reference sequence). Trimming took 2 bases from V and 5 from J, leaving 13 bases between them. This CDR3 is CSARIGSGDQPQHF. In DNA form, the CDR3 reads TGCAGTGCTAGAATTGGGAGCGGGGATCAGCCCCAGCATTTT.

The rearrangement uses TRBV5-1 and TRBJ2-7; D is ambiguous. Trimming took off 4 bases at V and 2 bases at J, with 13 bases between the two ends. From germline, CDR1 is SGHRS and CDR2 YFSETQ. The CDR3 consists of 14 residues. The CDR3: CASSRSAMTYEQYF. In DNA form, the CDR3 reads TGCGCCAGCAGCCGCTCCGCGATGACCTACGAGCAGTACTTC.

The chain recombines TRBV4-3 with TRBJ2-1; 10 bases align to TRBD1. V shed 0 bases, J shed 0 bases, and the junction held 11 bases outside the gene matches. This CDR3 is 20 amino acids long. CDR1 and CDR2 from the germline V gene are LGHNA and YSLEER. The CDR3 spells CASSQDGDRGWGSSYNEQFF. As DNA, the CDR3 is TGCGCCAGCAGCCAAGATGGGGACAGGGGATGGGGGAGCTCCTACAATGAGCAGTTCTTC.

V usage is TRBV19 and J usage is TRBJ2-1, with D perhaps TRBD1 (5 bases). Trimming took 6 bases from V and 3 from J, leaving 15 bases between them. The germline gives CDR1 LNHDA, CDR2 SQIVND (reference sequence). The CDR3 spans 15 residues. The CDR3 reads CASSRAGGNYNEQFF. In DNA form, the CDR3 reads TGTGCCAGTAGCAGGGCTGGCGGAAACTACAATGAGCAGTTCTTC. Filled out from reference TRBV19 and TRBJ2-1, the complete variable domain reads DGGITQSPKYLFRKEGQNVTLSCEQNLNHDAMYWYRQDPGQGLRLIYYSQIVNDFQKGDIAEGYSVSREKKESFPLTVTSAQKNPTAFYLCASSRAGGNYNEQFFGPGTRLTVL.

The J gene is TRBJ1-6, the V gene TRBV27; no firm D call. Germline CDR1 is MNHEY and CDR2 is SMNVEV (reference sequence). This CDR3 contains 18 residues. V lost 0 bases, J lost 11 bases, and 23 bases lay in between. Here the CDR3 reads CASSLSPPGVWRLTPLHF. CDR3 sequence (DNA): TGTGCCAGCAGTTTATCGCCCCCTGGGGTCTGGAGGTTGACACCCCTCCACTTT.